This T cell receptor (beta chain) was obtained from a study of CD8 T cells in ankylosing spondylitis. Study-level results: Enrichment of disease-linked clones was reportedly significant in matched ankylosing spondylitis synovial fluid. A motif in TCR beta, a set of roughly 8 highly homologous variants, appeared characteristic of ankylosing spondylitis blood. There were earlier reports of some motif variants in reactive arthritis synovial fluid and blood.

The table lists this clonotype with many counts. What it recognizes is unknown. This CDR3 spans 14 amino acids. Germline values: CDR1 MNHEY, CDR2 SMNVEV (reference sequence). Losses at the gene ends were 5 bases for V and 11 bases for J; bases not matched to a gene: 14. Via MiXCR, TCRdb re-called the 5' RACE reads, giving one row per CDR3 protein. The sample includes some 220,000 distinct CDR3 sequences, 8.2% of them seen just once. V and J are TRBV27 and TRBJ1-1; 7 bases line up with TRBD1. Sequenced input: blood, either unsorted or a sorted T cell fraction (not recorded which). This clonotype was obtained from a female donor with ankylosing spondylitis or in good health (not recorded which). The CDR3 protein is CASSQGGAGVHAFF. CDR3 bases: TGTGCCAGCAGTCAGGGGGGCGCGGGGGTGCATGCTTTCTTT.